This passage covers 6 T cell receptor beta chains from one sample sequenced in a study of T cells after yellow fever vaccination. TCRdb re-derived calls from the 5' RACE reads in MiXCR, one entry per CDR3 protein. The sample consists of roughly 310,000 distinct CDR3 sequences, 8.7% of them appearing once. Sequencing was performed on PBMCs, taken on the day of the first yellow fever vaccination. Source of these receptors: a man in his late teens or twenties who received the YFV17D yellow fever vaccine.

This clonotype was found a few times. The CDR3 protein is CASSSPDRGWDEQFF. CDR3 sequence (DNA): TGTGCCAGCAGCTCTCCTGACCGTGGGTGGGATGAGCAGTTCTTC. The chain combines TRBV7-9 with TRBJ2-1; no clear D. Between the trimmed V and J ends, which lost 4 bases and 8 bases, there was a span of 18 bases. From germline, CDR1 is SEHNR and CDR2 FQNEAQ (reference sequence). The CDR3 has 15 amino acids.

The CDR3 is CASSPDRGFHEQYF. The CDR3 DNA reads as TGTGCCAGCAGTCCCGACAGGGGTTTCCACGAGCAGTACTTC. The chain has TRBV2 and TRBJ2-7; 8 bases fit TRBD1. The CDR3 has 14 residues. Germline-derived CDR1 and CDR2 are SNHLY and FYNNEI. V lost 5 bases to trimming and J lost 5 bases; unmatched junction nucleotides: 8.

This clonotype came up many times. V usage is TRBV6-5 and J usage is TRBJ2-3, with 8 bases lining up with TRBD2. V gave up 1 base and J gave up 5 bases; unmatched junction bases: 5. The CDR3 totals 15 residues. The germline CDR1 and CDR2 sequences are MNHEY and SVGAGI. The CDR3 sequence: CASSYLGLGGDTQYF. CDR3 nucleotides: TGTGCCAGCAGTTACTTGGGACTAGGGGGAGATACGCAGTATTTT.

This clonotype was seen more than once but under ten times. The rearrangement joins TRBV5-1 to TRBJ2-1, with 11 bases lining up with TRBD2. This CDR3 spans 18 amino acids. V was clipped by 4 bases and J by 0 bases; unmatched bases: 9. Germline V lookup: CDR1 SGHRS, CDR2 YFSETQ. The CDR3 is CASSPMGTSGGSYNEQFF. In DNA form, the CDR3 reads TGCGCCAGCAGCCCCATGGGAACTAGCGGGGGCTCCTACAATGAGCAGTTCTTC. Variable domain in full (rest from reference TRBV5-1 and TRBJ2-1): KAGVTQTPRYLIKTRGQQVTLSCSPISGHRSVSWYQQTPGQGLQFLFEYFSETQRNKGNFPGRFSGRQFSNSRSEMNVSTLELGDSALYLCASSPMGTSGGSYNEQFFGPGTRLTVL.

The chain couples TRBV7-9 to TRBJ2-1; D gene ambiguous. Germline CDR1 and CDR2: SEHNR and FQNEAQ (reference sequence). The CDR3 runs 13 residues. The V and J ends lost 5 bases and 5 bases respectively, with 10 bases between them. The CDR3 DNA reads as TGTGCCAGCAGCCATAGATCGGACAATGAGCAGTTCTTC. This gives the protein CASSHRSDNEQFF.

This clonotype has only a few counts. V is TRBV4-1 and J is TRBJ1-6; D gene ambiguous. V lost 0 bases and J 6 bases, leaving 3 bases between the germline ends. Germline lookup yields CDR1 MGHRA and CDR2 YSYEKL. The CDR3 is 13 amino acids. The DNA for the CDR3 is TGCGCCAGCAGCCAAGAGGTTAATTCACCCCTCCACTTT. Encoded protein: CASSQEVNSPLHF.